The 32 T cell receptor beta chains below all came from one sample that was sequenced in a study of T-cell reconstitution after alpha-beta-depleted transplantation in children. Construction of the TCRbeta library involved unique molecular identifiers. Via MiXCR, TCRdb re-called the PCR reads, giving one row per CDR3 protein. Of some 500,000 distinct CDR3 sequences detected, around 17% appear once; the ten largest clones hold 3% to 3.5%. The sample in question was PBMCs from the stem cell graft donor, obtained from the stem cell graft. These receptors originate from a human donor who donated a stem cell graft to a child with acute lymphoblastic leukemia.

The rearrangement links TRBV11-2 to TRBJ2-1; 13 bases are a match to TRBD2. J lost 9 bases, V lost 5 bases, and 10 bases had no gene match. CDR1 and CDR2 from the germline V gene are SGHAT and FQNNGV. The CDR3 has 16 amino acids. CDR3 sequence: CASSPSGTSGIGEQFF. In DNA form, the CDR3 reads TGTGCCAGCAGCCCTAGCGGGACTAGCGGGATAGGTGAGCAGTTCTTC.

Comment on this clonotype: One end of the junction varies from germline; a read error may be responsible. This rearrangement joins TRBV3-1 to TRBJ2-7; TRBD1 might be the D (8 bases). Germline values: CDR1 LGHDT, CDR2 YNNKEL (reference sequence). This CDR3 region has 14 residues. CDR3 region: CAGSPQGGTYEQYF. CDR3 DNA sequence: TGTGCCGGCAGCCCACAGGGGGGGACCTACGAGCAGTACTTC.

The V call is TRBV20-1, the J call TRBJ2-7, with D perhaps matching TRBD2 (6 bases). CDR1 DFQATT and CDR2 SNEGSKA come from the germline V gene (reference sequence). CDR3 size: 13 residues. Trimming removed 1 base from V and 4 bases from J, with 11 bases in between. CDR3 sequence (DNA): TGCAGTGCTAGAGTCTCTAGCGTGTACGAGCAGTACTTC. Translating it yields CSARVSSVYEQYF.

This clonotype has just a few counts. The rearrangement uses TRBV6-2 or TRBV6-3 and TRBJ2-5, with 11 bases identical to TRBD2. Trimming removed 2 bases from V and 7 bases from J; junction bases left unmatched: 15. There are 18 residues in the CDR3. Germline-derived CDR1 and CDR2 are MNHEY and SVGEGT. The CDR3 sequence: CASSYGLAGGPVIWTQYF. The CDR3 DNA follows: TGTGCCAGCAGTTACGGGCTAGCGGGAGGCCCGGTGATTTGGACCCAGTACTTC.

This clonotype was found a few times. The chain combines TRBV6-6 with TRBJ2-7; perhaps TRBD2 as D (5 bases). This CDR3 contains 13 residues. Germline V gene sequence: CDR1 MNHNY, CDR2 SVGAGI (reference sequence). Trimming pared 5 bases from V and 7 bases from J, leaving 15 bases between. In DNA, the CDR3 is TGTGCCAGCAGTCTTACCGGGGTTGGAGAGCAGTACTTC. Its translation: CASSLTGVGEQYF.

The table lists this clonotype with a few counts. The DNA of the CDR3 is TGCGCCAGCAGCTACTCAGGGGGACCGAATCAGCCCCAGCATTTT. Protein sequence: CASSYSGGPNQPQHF. This chain uses TRBV4-1 with TRBJ1-5; 7 bases are a match to TRBD1. CDR1 and CDR2 (germline): MGHRA, YSYEKL. The CDR3 totals 15 residues. V dropped 5 bases and J dropped 4; count of bases not matched to a gene: 8.

V is TRBV7-9 and J is TRBJ2-1; TRBD2 matches at 11 bases. V lost 5 bases and J lost 10; bases outside the gene matches: 10. CDR3 length: 15 residues. Germline V gene data show CDR1 as SEHNR and CDR2 as FQNEAQ (reference sequence). The CDR3 loop reads CASSLTSGIGGEQFF. The CDR3 DNA reads as TGTGCCAGCAGCCTGACTAGCGGGATAGGCGGAGAGCAGTTCTTC.

The chain uses TRBV4-1 and TRBJ2-7; D perhaps matches TRBD2 (6 bases). V gave up 0 bases and J gave up 1 base, with 13 bases separating them. The CDR3 spans 16 residues. CDR1 is MGHRA and CDR2 is YSYEKL in the germline V gene. The CDR3 spells CASSQDRRDFSYEQYF. CDR3 coding DNA: TGCGCCAGCAGCCAAGATCGGCGGGACTTTTCCTACGAGCAGTACTTC.

The chain carries TRBV5-1 and TRBJ1-5; the D gene is possibly TRBD1 (5 bases). This CDR3 region has 14 residues. Germline CDR1 and CDR2: SGHRS and YFSETQ. Trimming removed 0 bases from V and 7 bases from J, with 11 bases in between. Here the CDR3 DNA reads TGCGCCAGCAGCTTGGACGGGGGGGGACAGCCCCAGCATTTT. It translates to CASSLDGGGQPQHF.

This clonotype has just a few counts. The V call is TRBV18, the J call TRBJ2-7, with D perhaps matching TRBD1 (6 bases). The CDR3 has 13 residues. V lost 4 bases, J lost 6 bases, and 13 bases lay in between. Per germline, CDR1 KGHSH and CDR2 LQKENI. CDR3 region: CASSRLQGLEQYF. The CDR3 coding sequence is TGTGCCAGCTCACGTTTACAGGGTCTCGAGCAGTACTTC.

The V gene is TRBV12-3 or TRBV12-4, the J gene TRBJ1-1, with D possibly matching TRBD1 (5 bases). V lost 3 bases to trimming and J lost 0 bases, with 17 bases between them. The CDR3 extends over 17 amino acids. This chain's CDR3 is CASSFDRGLRMNTEAFF. For the CDR3, the DNA is TGTGCCAGCAGTTTTGATAGGGGATTAAGGATGAACACTGAAGCTTTCTTT.

Only a few counts were recorded for this clonotype. The genes are TRBV7-9 and TRBJ1-4; tentative D call: TRBD1 (5 bases). The CDR3 has 14 residues. The V end lost 3 bases, the J end lost 5 bases, and 10 bases lay between the germline ends. Germline CDR1 SEHNR, CDR2 FQNEAQ (reference sequence). CDR3 nucleotide sequence: TGTGCCAGCAGCTTGGAGGGGATAAATGAAAAACTGTTTTTT. Protein sequence: CASSLEGINEKLFF.

The chain employs TRBV12-3 or TRBV12-4 and TRBJ1-1; D is ambiguous. There are 14 residues in the CDR3. Trimming removed 3 bases at V and 1 base at J, with 9 bases between. The CDR3 is CASSFGMWNTEAFF. As DNA, the CDR3 is TGTGCCAGCAGTTTCGGAATGTGGAACACTGAAGCTTTCTTT.

This clonotype was counted many times. The chain is built from TRBV19 and TRBJ2-7; 9 bases map to TRBD1. This CDR3 has 14 residues. Germline CDR1 and CDR2: LNHDA and SQIVND (reference sequence). J gave up 2 bases and V 9 bases, and 8 bases lay outside the gene matches. CDR3 sequence reads: CASSTGTGPYEQYF. CDR3 nucleotides: TGTGCCAGCAGCACCGGGACAGGGCCCTACGAGCAGTACTTC. The full variable domain, its missing parts supplied by reference TRBV19 and TRBJ2-7, is DGGITQSPKYLFRKEGQNVTLSCEQNLNHDAMYWYRQDPGQGLRLIYYSQIVNDFQKGDIAEGYSVSREKKESFPLTVTSAQKNPTAFYLCASSTGTGPYEQYFGPGTRLTVT.

The rearrangement links TRBV12-3 or TRBV12-4 to TRBJ1-1; D uncertain. The CDR3 sequence is 14 residues long. V was clipped by 7 bases and J by 3 bases, with 15 bases between them. The DNA of the CDR3 is TGTGCCAGCATTCCTGTGGCCGGGGACACTGAAGCTTTCTTT. Residues: CASIPVAGDTEAFF.

This clonotype was observed a few times. The rearrangement links TRBV20-1 to TRBJ2-1; D is unresolved. Between the trimmed V and J ends, which lost 0 bases and 6 bases, there was a span of 12 bases. Germline V gives CDR1 DFQATT, CDR2 SNEGSKA (reference sequence). The CDR3 is 14 amino acids. The chain's CDR3 is CSARDIRAFNEQFF. The CDR3 bases are TGCAGTGCTAGAGATATTAGGGCCTTCAATGAGCAGTTCTTC.

The chain links TRBV12-3 or TRBV12-4 to TRBJ2-3, with D possibly being TRBD1 (5 bases). Trimming stripped 6 bases from V and 6 bases from J, with 19 bases between. The CDR3 length is 15 residues. In DNA form, the CDR3 reads TGTGCCAGCAGCCAGGGTCATCGTCCCGTGGATACGCAGTATTTT. It is translated as CASSQGHRPVDTQYF.

This clonotype turned up a few times. This chain connects TRBV5-1 to TRBJ2-7; 8 bases line up with TRBD1. The V gene's germline CDR1 is SGHRS and CDR2 YFSETQ. The CDR3 extends over 17 amino acids. The J segment lost 1 base and the V segment lost 1 base, leaving 10 bases of the junction unmatched. CDR3 amino acids: CASSLLRGQGISYEQYF. CDR3 sequence (DNA): TGCGCCAGCAGCTTGTTAAGAGGACAGGGAATTTCCTACGAGCAGTACTTC.

V is TRBV18 and J is TRBJ2-1, with 8 bases fitting TRBD2. V was clipped by 3 bases and J by 5 bases; unmatched bases: 3. CDR3 length equals 14 residues. Germline-derived CDR1 and CDR2 are KGHSH and LQKENI. DNA of the CDR3: TGTGCCAGCTCACCGACTAGCGAGAACAATGAGCAGTTCTTC. Translated: CASSPTSENNEQFF.

This clonotype was recorded many times. The chain uses TRBV4-2 and TRBJ1-2; D perhaps matches TRBD1 (5 bases). This CDR3 is built from 14 residues. V lost 0 bases and J lost 4, with 9 bases in between. Germline values: CDR1 LGHNA, CDR2 YNFKEQ. CDR3 DNA sequence: TGTGCCAGCAGCCAAGATGGGGGGACCTATGGCTACACCTTC. Encoded protein: CASSQDGGTYGYTF.

The genes are TRBV7-9 and TRBJ2-5; perhaps TRBD1 as D (6 bases). The germline V gene has CDR1 SEHNR and CDR2 FQNEAQ (reference sequence). The CDR3 loop spans 16 amino acids. Trimming left V 5 bases short and J 0 bases short, with 16 bases between. Here the CDR3 reads CASSHTGHPYQETQYF. The CDR3 region has the DNA TGTGCCAGCAGCCACACGGGACACCCGTACCAAGAGACCCAGTACTTC.

The chain employs TRBV29-1 and TRBJ2-5; tentatively, D is TRBD2 (6 bases). This CDR3 contains 12 residues. The V gene lost 6 bases and the J gene lost 5 bases, with 13 bases spanning the gap. Germline CDR1 is SQVTM and CDR2 is ANQGSEA. The CDR3 nucleotides are TGCAGCGTAGGAGGGGCGGGGGAGACCCAGTACTTC. Its protein is CSVGGAGETQYF.

The CDR3 nucleotides read TGCAGTGCTAAAGGACTAGGGTTAGTTACGCAGTATTTT. Its protein product is CSAKGLGLVTQYF. The chain uses TRBV20-1 and TRBJ2-3, with TRBD2 matching 7 bases. The CDR3 spans 13 residues. CDR1 DFQATT and CDR2 SNEGSKA come from the germline V gene (reference sequence). Losses at the gene ends were 4 bases for V and 8 bases for J; bases not matched to a gene: 9.

Turning to this clonotype: The junction and the germline gene differ at one end; a read error may be behind it. The J gene is TRBJ2-5, the V gene TRBV18; D remains unclear. The CDR3 covers 13 residues. CDR1 is KGHSH and CDR2 is LQKENI in the germline V gene. The CDR3 DNA follows: TGTGCCAGCTCACCACAGGGCCAAGAGACCCAGCACTTC. This sequence encodes CASSPQGQETQHF.

This clonotype was observed a few times. The J gene is TRBJ2-3, the V gene TRBV7-9, with D unresolved. The CDR3 runs to 12 residues. The ends were cut back, 1 base at V and 8 bases at J, with 7 bases in the middle. Germline CDR1 is SEHNR and CDR2 is FQNEAQ (reference sequence). CDR3 sequence (DNA): TGTGCCAGCAGCTTAGGTGACGGTACGCAGTATTTT. It encodes CASSLGDGTQYF. The variable domain in full, with the rest retrieved from reference TRBV7-9 and TRBJ2-3, is DTGVSQNPRHKITKRGQNVTFRCDPISEHNRLYWYRQTLGQGPEFLTYFQNEAQLEKSRLLSDRFSAERPKGSFSTLEIQRTEQGDSAMYLCASSLGDGTQYFGPGTRLTVL.

This CDR3 is CASSGYGREGIETQYF. CDR3 DNA: TGTGCCAGCAGCGGGTACGGGAGAGAAGGGATAGAGACCCAGTACTTC. The chain has TRBV9 and TRBJ2-5; TRBD2 might be the D (6 bases). Deletions cut 3 bases from V and 4 bases from J, with 19 bases between. CDR1 and CDR2 (germline): SGDLS, YYNGEE. The CDR3 runs to 16 residues.

V usage is TRBV20-1 and J usage is TRBJ1-2; D gene unclear. Germline lookup yields CDR1 DFQATT and CDR2 SNEGSKA (reference sequence). This CDR3 comprises 14 residues. Trimming left V 1 base short and J 4 bases short, with 13 bases between. The CDR3 DNA reads as TGCAGTGCTAGAGGGCTAGAGGGTCCCTATGGCTACACCTTC. Its translation: CSARGLEGPYGYTF.

CDR3 sequence: CASSPGHHHTEAFF. In nucleotides, the CDR3 is TGTGCCAGCAGCCCAGGACATCACCACACTGAAGCTTTCTTT. The chain combines TRBV7-2 with TRBJ1-1; possibly TRBD1 for D (5 bases). CDR3 length: 14 amino acids. Trimming pared 5 bases from V and 3 bases from J, leaving 13 bases between. Germline lookup yields CDR1 SGHTA and CDR2 FQGNSA.

This CDR3 reads CASSEATSGRGDTQYF. The CDR3 bases are TGTGCCAGCAGTGAAGCTACTAGTGGACGGGGAGATACGCAGTATTTT. The chain employs TRBV6-1 and TRBJ2-3, with D possibly TRBD2 on 5 matching bases. V was trimmed by 0 bases and J by 5 bases, leaving 15 bases between them. The CDR3 spans 16 residues. The V gene's germline CDR1 is MNHNS and CDR2 SASEGT.

A few counts support this clonotype. The genes are TRBV12-3 or TRBV12-4 and TRBJ2-1; 13 bases line up with TRBD2. The CDR3 loop spans 16 amino acids. The V gene end was trimmed by 5 bases and the J gene end by 9 bases; junction bases not matched to a gene: 10. The CDR3 bases are TGTGCCAGCAGTCTAACGGGACTAGCGGGATCGGGTGAGCAGTTCTTC. Translating it yields CASSLTGLAGSGEQFF.

This chain connects TRBV29-1 to TRBJ2-1; 11 bases line up with TRBD2. V lost 4 bases and J lost 8; bases outside the gene matches: 7. CDR1 SQVTM and CDR2 ANQGSEA come from the germline V gene. The CDR3 length is 14 residues. Here the CDR3 reads CSVAGTSGVYEQFF. The DNA for the CDR3 is TGCAGCGTTGCGGGGACTAGCGGTGTCTATGAGCAGTTCTTC.

The V call is TRBV7-8, the J call TRBJ2-1, with D possibly being TRBD2 (6 bases). The length of the CDR3 is 13 residues. V lost 2 bases and J lost 8, with 10 bases in between. CDR1 and CDR2 (germline): SGHVS, FQNEAQ. The CDR3 here is CASSLPSEDEQFF. CDR3 sequence (DNA): TGTGCCAGCAGCTTACCTAGCGAAGATGAGCAGTTCTTC.